Described below is a single TCR beta chain sequence and its context. As yet, its antigen is unknown. This specimen belongs to a study of Graves' ophthalmopathy and Graves' hyperthyroidism. Study-wide context: Peripheral blood collection took place at initial diagnosis, before any treatment.

Amplification targeted the TCR beta CDR3 regions, with RNA transcripts as the source material. An initial RT-PCR round employing HTBI primers preceded a second-round multiplex PCR. TCRdb re-called the multiplex PCR reads with MiXCR, one entry per CDR3 protein. There are about 740,000 distinct CDR3 sequences in the sample; around 40% occur only once, and approximately 43% lies in the top ten. Trimming removed 4 bases from V and 12 bases from J, with 12 bases in between. This CDR3 has 11 amino acids. Germline CDR1 SEHNR, CDR2 FQNEAQ (reference sequence). General study findings and limits: In blood appeared most of the expanded thyroid clonotypes whose frequency exceeded 0.001.

This TCR was sampled from an adult man with Graves' ophthalmopathy. The rearrangement joins TRBV7-9 to TRBJ2-5; a possible D gene is TRBD1 (5 bases). The sample consisted of peripheral blood. For the CDR3, the DNA is TGTGCCAGCAGCTCCCCAGGGAAGGAGTACTTC. As protein: CASSSPGKEYF.